Listed below are T cell receptor beta chains from one sample, sequenced in a study of blood T cell repertoires in COVID-19. The repertoire was sequenced with immunoSEQ multiplex PCR; TCRdb's copy has only in-frame clones and lacks some. There are hundreds of thousands of clones in the sample; roughly 90% occur only once, and approximately 2.1% lies in the top ten. The material sequenced was PBMCs or T cells enriched from blood (not recorded which). These receptors came from a woman aged 40 to 50 with acute COVID-19. Both conserved end residues are part of each CDR3.

cdr3_aa	v_call	j_call
CASSPRLISGNTIYF	TRBV5-5	TRBJ1-3
CASSLSGVQETQYF	TRBV5-1	TRBJ2-5
CASSLGQGDGDEQFF	TRBV5-1	TRBJ2-1
CASSFTRAGGTDTQYF	TRBV5-1	TRBJ2-3
CASSQEDRGPNEKLFF	TRBV4-1	TRBJ1-4
CASREGGLTYEQYF	TRBV19	TRBJ2-7
CASRAPPGHNYGYTF	TRBV27	TRBJ1-2
CASSPSTVVYEQYF	TRBV18	TRBJ2-7
CASSPGDYGYTF	TRBV11-2	TRBJ1-2
CASSVDQGLYEQYF	TRBV9	TRBJ2-7
CASMRGGLGTGELFF	TRBV2	TRBJ2-2
CASSLRDTGYEQYF	TRBV5-5	TRBJ2-7
CASSIDYLTDTQYF	TRBV5-4	TRBJ2-3
CATSDATGANYGYTF	TRBV24-1	TRBJ1-2
CASSLVTGSNSPLHF	TRBV7-8	TRBJ1-6
CASGTSGDRVGNIQYF	TRBV2	TRBJ2-4
CASRTGTVTTGELFF	TRBV6-5	TRBJ2-2
CASSPGQGSRTEAFF	TRBV4-1	TRBJ1-1
CASSPEDSRGGTETQYF	TRBV18	TRBJ2-5
CASSFEGGAGYGYTF	TRBV19	TRBJ1-2
CASSLVGGEEPQHF	TRBV7-8	TRBJ1-5
CAWSPSPPGTGNSPLHF	TRBV30	TRBJ1-6
CASSLDGTDTYGYTF	TRBV5-8	TRBJ1-2
CASSLEQGSHGELFF	TRBV5-1	TRBJ2-2
CASSIALGNTIYF	TRBV27	TRBJ1-3
CASRSPSGGDEKLFF	TRBV10-2	TRBJ1-4
CASSPPTGGSEQFF	TRBV5-4	TRBJ2-1
CASSGQDNEQFF	TRBV4-1	TRBJ2-1
CASSQTGWETQYF	TRBV7-9	TRBJ2-5
CASSPRQDSNQPQHF	TRBV18	TRBJ1-5
CATSEDKGTGKEGDEKLFF	TRBV15	TRBJ1-4
CASGGVSSYNEQFF	TRBV4-1	TRBJ2-1
CASSLAGGLYNEQFF	TRBV11-2	TRBJ2-1
CASSSYRGRQGRNTIYF	TRBV11-2	TRBJ1-3
CAAAALEGYTF	TRBV12-3/TRBV12-4	TRBJ1-2
CASSLAQTLNTGELFF	TRBV5-1	TRBJ2-2
CASGSETGGYGYTF	TRBV2	TRBJ1-2
CASSQSLGGDTEAFF	TRBV23-1	TRBJ1-1
CAWSVRGGRVTGPQHF	TRBV30	TRBJ1-5
CASSFGTPYNEQFF	TRBV5-6	TRBJ2-1
CASSLESAGGEQFF	TRBV7-9	TRBJ2-1
CASNLWVRVGLHNEQFF	TRBV7-8	TRBJ2-1
CAWAKDSGLYTGELFF	TRBV30	TRBJ2-2
CASSRLFANTGELFF	TRBV11-2	TRBJ2-2
CASSVQGGTGGYTF	TRBV7-9	TRBJ1-2
CASSHLLDTQYF	TRBV3-1/TRBV3-2	TRBJ2-3
CASSPGQRYQPQHF	TRBV5-8	TRBJ1-5
CASNWDRYGEQFF	TRBV2	TRBJ2-1
CASSAPGVWTEAFF	TRBV19	TRBJ1-1
CASSLARGNSNTEAFF	TRBV7-9	TRBJ1-1
CASSQAGGDYNEQFF	TRBV4-2	TRBJ2-1
CAWSHGVDTQYF	TRBV30	TRBJ2-3
CASSLLGAEQYF	TRBV5-1	TRBJ2-7
CASQTRSSEQYF	TRBV5-5	TRBJ2-7